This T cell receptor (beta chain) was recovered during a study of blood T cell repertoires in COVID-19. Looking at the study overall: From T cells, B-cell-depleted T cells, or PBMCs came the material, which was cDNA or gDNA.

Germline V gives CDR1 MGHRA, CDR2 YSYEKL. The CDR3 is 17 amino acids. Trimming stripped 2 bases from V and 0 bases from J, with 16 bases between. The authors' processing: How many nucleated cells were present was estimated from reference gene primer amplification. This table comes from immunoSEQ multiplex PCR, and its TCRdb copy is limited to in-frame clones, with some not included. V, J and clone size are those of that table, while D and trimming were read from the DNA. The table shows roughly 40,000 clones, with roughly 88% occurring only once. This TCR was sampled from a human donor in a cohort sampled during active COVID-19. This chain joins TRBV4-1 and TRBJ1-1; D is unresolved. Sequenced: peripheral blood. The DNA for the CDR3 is TGCGCCAGCAGCCAAAGTGGGCCTTGGGAGATGAACACTGAAGCTTTCTTT. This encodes CASSQSGPWEMNTEAFF.